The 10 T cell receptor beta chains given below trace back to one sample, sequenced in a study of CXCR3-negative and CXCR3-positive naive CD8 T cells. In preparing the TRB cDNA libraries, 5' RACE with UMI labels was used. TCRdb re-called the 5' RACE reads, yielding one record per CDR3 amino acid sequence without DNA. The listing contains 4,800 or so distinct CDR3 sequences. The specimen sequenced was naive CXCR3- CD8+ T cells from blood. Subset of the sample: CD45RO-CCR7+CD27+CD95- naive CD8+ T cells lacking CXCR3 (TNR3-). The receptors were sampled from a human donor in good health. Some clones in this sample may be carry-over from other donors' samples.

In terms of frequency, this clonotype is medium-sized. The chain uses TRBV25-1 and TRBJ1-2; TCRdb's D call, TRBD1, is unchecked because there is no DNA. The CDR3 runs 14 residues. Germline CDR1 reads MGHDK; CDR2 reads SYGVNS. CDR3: CASSSYGTNYGYTF.

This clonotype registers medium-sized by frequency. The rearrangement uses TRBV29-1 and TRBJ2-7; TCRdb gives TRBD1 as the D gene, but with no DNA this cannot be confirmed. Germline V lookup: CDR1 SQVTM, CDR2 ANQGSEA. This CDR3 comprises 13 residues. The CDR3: CSVVPGWENEQYF.

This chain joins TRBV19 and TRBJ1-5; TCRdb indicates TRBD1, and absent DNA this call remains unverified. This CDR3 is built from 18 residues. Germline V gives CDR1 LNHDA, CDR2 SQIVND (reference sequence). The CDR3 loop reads CASSLGWDRERTNQPQHF.

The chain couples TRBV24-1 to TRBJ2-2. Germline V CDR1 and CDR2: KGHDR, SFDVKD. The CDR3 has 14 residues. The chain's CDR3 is CATSESRYTGELFF.

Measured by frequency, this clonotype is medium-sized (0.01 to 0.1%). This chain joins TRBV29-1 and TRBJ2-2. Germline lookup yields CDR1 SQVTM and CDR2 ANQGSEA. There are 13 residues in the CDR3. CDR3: CSVPEANTGELFF.

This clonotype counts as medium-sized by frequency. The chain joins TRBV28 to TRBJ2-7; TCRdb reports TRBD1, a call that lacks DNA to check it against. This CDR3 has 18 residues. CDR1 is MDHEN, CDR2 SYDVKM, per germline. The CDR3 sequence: CASSPRYRDQGWNYEQYF.

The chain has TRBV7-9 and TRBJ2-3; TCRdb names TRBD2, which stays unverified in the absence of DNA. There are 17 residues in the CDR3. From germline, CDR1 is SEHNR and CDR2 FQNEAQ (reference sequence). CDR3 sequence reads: CASSPPLAGGPTDTQYF.

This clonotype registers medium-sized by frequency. The CDR3 sequence: CASSQDRSYEQYF. This chain joins TRBV6-2 or TRBV6-3 and TRBJ2-7. The CDR3 contains 13 residues. CDR1 and CDR2 from the germline V gene are MNHEY and SVGEGT.

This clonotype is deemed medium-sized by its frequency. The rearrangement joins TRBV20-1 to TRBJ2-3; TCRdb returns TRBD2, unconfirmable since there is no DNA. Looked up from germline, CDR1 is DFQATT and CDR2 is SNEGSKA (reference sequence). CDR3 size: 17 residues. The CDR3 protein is CSARDQRLAGATDTQYF.

The chain's CDR3 is CASSLGSGDNEQFF. The rearrangement uses TRBV11-2 and TRBJ2-1; TCRdb names TRBD1, which stays unverified in the absence of DNA. The CDR3 spans 14 residues. The germline V gene encodes CDR1 SGHAT and CDR2 FQNNGV.